A single sample gave rise to the 23 T cell receptor beta chains below, sequenced in a study of blood T cells in healthy people across ages. Primed by a sample-barcoded 5' primer and a J-beta primer mix, a second PCR proceeded for about 7 to 12 cycles. TCRdb itself ran the 5' RACE reads through MiXCR, one entry per CDR3 protein. The table includes approximately 1.5 million distinct CDR3 sequences, 35% to 45% detected once. Material: blood. The receptors derive from a woman younger than 30 in good health.

The V gene is TRBV20-1, the J gene TRBJ2-3, with 8 nucleotides matching TRBD2. Germline assignment: CDR1 DFQATT and CDR2 SNEGSKA (reference sequence). The CDR3 is made up of 15 amino acids. The V gene end was trimmed by 2 bases and the J gene end by 7 bases; junction bases not matched to a gene: 11. The CDR3 here is CSARYGLAGAYTQYF. DNA of the CDR3: TGCAGTGCTAGATATGGGCTAGCGGGCGCGTATACGCAGTATTTT.

In this sample, this clonotype turned up a few times. The chain has TRBV19 and TRBJ2-3; tentative D call: TRBD1 (5 bases). Trimming cost V 5 bases and J 2 bases, with 11 bases left between them. This CDR3 region has 14 residues. Germline CDR1 LNHDA, CDR2 SQIVND (reference sequence). CDR3 DNA sequence: TGTGCCAGTAGTCATCTGACAGACACAGATACGCAGTATTTT. Protein sequence: CASSHLTDTDTQYF.

Ten or more counts support this clonotype. V and J are TRBV4-3 and TRBJ2-1; 7 nucleotides line up with TRBD1. The CDR3 is 16 residues long. The V gene end was trimmed by 0 bases and the J gene end by 0 bases; junction bases not matched to a gene: 2. CDR1 is LGHNA and CDR2 is YSLEER in the germline V gene. CDR3 amino acids: CASSQEGQSSYNEQFF. In nucleotides, the CDR3 is TGCGCCAGCAGCCAAGAGGGACAGAGCTCCTACAATGAGCAGTTCTTC.

A single count supports this clonotype. The chain couples TRBV6-5 to TRBJ1-2; D is ambiguous. Germline loops: CDR1 MNHEY, CDR2 SVGAGI. V was cut by 3 bases and J by 7 bases, with 12 bases left in between. There are 13 residues in the CDR3. Here the CDR3 DNA reads TGTGCCAGCAGTTATGATAGGGAAGGTGGCTACACCTTC. It encodes CASSYDREGGYTF.

This chain connects TRBV4-1 to TRBJ1-1; D gene unclear. The V gene lost 1 base and the J gene lost 1 base, with 13 bases spanning the gap. Germline lookup yields CDR1 MGHRA and CDR2 YSYEKL. The CDR3 covers 16 residues. CDR3 bases: TGCGCCAGCAGCCAAGGCGCGGGCGGACCGAACACTGAAGCTTTCTTT. Translated: CASSQGAGGPNTEAFF.

As DNA, the CDR3 is TGCAGTGCTCCGTTAGCCGGGACAGCAACCCCTGAAGCTTTCTTT. Its protein is CSAPLAGTATPEAFF. The V gene is TRBV20-1, the J gene TRBJ1-1; 7 positions agree with TRBD1. With 5 bases clipped from V and 6 bases from J, the junction kept 15 bases outside the gene matches. The CDR3 consists of 15 residues. Germline V gene data show CDR1 as DFQATT and CDR2 as SNEGSKA (reference sequence).

V usage is TRBV5-1 and J usage is TRBJ2-2; D is possibly TRBD2 (6 bases). CDR3 size: 15 residues. Germline CDR1 reads SGHRS; CDR2 reads YFSETQ. V lost 2 bases to trimming and J lost 1 base, with 9 bases between them. The chain's CDR3 is CASSFGGMNTGELFF. DNA for the CDR3: TGCGCCAGCAGCTTTGGCGGGATGAACACCGGGGAGCTGTTTTTT.

This clonotype has more than one count but fewer than ten. The chain has TRBV18 and TRBJ2-7; no definite D call. V lost 2 bases and J lost 9, with 14 bases in between. CDR1 KGHSH and CDR2 LQKENI come from the germline V gene. The CDR3 extends over 13 amino acids. This CDR3 reads CASSPSRPWGQYF. CDR3 sequence (DNA): TGTGCCAGCTCACCAAGCCGTCCCTGGGGGCAGTACTTC. The variable domain in full, completed from reference TRBV18 and TRBJ2-7, reads NAGVMQNPRHLVRRRGQEARLRCSPMKGHSHVYWYRQLPEEGLKFMVYLQKENIIDESGMPKERFSAEFPKEGPSILRIQQVVRGDSAAYFCASSPSRPWGQYFGPGTRLTVT.

V is TRBV12-3 or TRBV12-4 and J is TRBJ1-6; 7 bases match TRBD1. V dropped 7 bases and J dropped 10; count of bases not matched to a gene: 10. The CDR3 loop spans 14 amino acids. The CDR3 nucleotides read TGTGCCAGCACCCTGGGGACCAGGGGGTCACCCCTCCACTTT. Translating it yields CASTLGTRGSPLHF.

V usage is TRBV29-1 and J usage is TRBJ1-1, with D possibly TRBD1 on 5 matching bases. The CDR3 is 11 amino acids. With 7 bases removed from V and 7 bases from J, the gap between germline ends came to 13 bases. Germline-derived CDR1 and CDR2 are SQVTM and ANQGSEA. CDR3 amino acids: CSASGPGEAFF. Here the CDR3 DNA reads TGCAGCGCCTCAGGGCCCGGTGAAGCTTTCTTT.

The DNA for the CDR3 is TGCAGTGCTAGAGATTCGGAGAGCACAGATACGCAGTATTTT. Encoded protein: CSARDSESTDTQYF. The rearrangement joins TRBV20-1 to TRBJ2-3; D gene ambiguous. Trimming left V 0 bases short and J 0 bases short, with 7 bases between. Germline V gene lookup returns CDR1 DFQATT and CDR2 SNEGSKA (reference sequence). This CDR3 spans 14 amino acids.

A note on this clonotype: The junction shows a germline mismatch at one end, possibly a read error. The chain employs TRBV4-1 and TRBJ1-1; D is unresolved. Germline V lookup: CDR1 MGHRA, CDR2 YSYEKL. The CDR3 runs 15 residues. The CDR3 DNA reads as TGCACCAGCAGCCAAGATCACGGCGTGAACACTGAAGCTTTCTTT. Its translation: CTSSQDHGVNTEAFF.

This chain links TRBV24-1 with TRBJ2-2; D remains unclear. The CDR3 extends over 12 amino acids. Trimming left V 10 bases short and J 6 bases short, with 11 bases between. Germline CDR1 KGHDR, CDR2 SFDVKD. The CDR3 DNA is TGTGCCACGTCGTACTCTGCCGGGGAGCTGTTTTTT. The encoded protein is CATSYSAGELFF.

V usage is TRBV6-5 and J usage is TRBJ2-1, with 7 bases lining up with TRBD2. Germline assignment: CDR1 MNHEY and CDR2 SVGAGI. There are 13 residues in the CDR3. V was clipped by 9 bases and J by 2 bases; unmatched bases: 4. The CDR3 here is CASGTTPYNEQFF. The CDR3 bases are TGTGCCAGTGGGACTACCCCCTACAATGAGCAGTTCTTC.

A remark on this clonotype: The junction shows a germline mismatch at one end, possibly a read error. The chain joins TRBV12-3 or TRBV12-4 to TRBJ1-5; TRBD1 aligns across 8 bases. The CDR3 consists of 13 residues. The CDR3 reads CACSPDRERPQHF. The CDR3 nucleotides read TGTGCCTGCAGCCCGGACAGGGAGCGGCCCCAGCATTTT.

In the case of this clonotype: No conserved phenylalanine or tryptophan is present at the end of the CDR3, so a read error is the likely explanation. J is TRBJ2-3 and V is TRBV7-2, with 8 bases identical to TRBD2. The V segment lost 10 bases and the J segment 4 bases; nucleotides outside the gene matches: 13. The CDR3 runs to 15 residues. Germline CDR1 is SGHTA and CDR2 is FQGNSA. For the CDR3, the DNA is TGTGCCATCCAGGCCGGACGGGGGGGCCCAGATACGCAGTATTCT. This codes for CAIQAGRGGPDTQYS.

The V call is TRBV20-1, the J call TRBJ1-1, with D possibly TRBD1 on 5 matching bases. V lost 5 bases and J 0 bases, leaving 10 bases between the germline ends. The germline V gene encodes CDR1 DFQATT and CDR2 SNEGSKA (reference sequence). This CDR3 region has 13 residues. CDR3 loop: CSAEKDMNTEAFF. The DNA for the CDR3 is TGCAGTGCTGAGAAGGACATGAACACTGAAGCTTTCTTT.

Of note for this clonotype: One end of the junction varies from germline; a read error may be responsible. The J gene is TRBJ2-1, the V gene TRBV2; D remains ambiguous. The CDR3 spans 13 residues. CDR1 SNHLY and CDR2 FYNNEI come from the germline V gene. CDR3 sequence reads: CANSPPLENEQFF. CDR3 DNA sequence: TGTGCCAACAGTCCCCCTCTCGAAAATGAGCAGTTCTTC.

Details on this clonotype: This may stem from a read error, because a much larger clone lies one nucleotide away. This chain joins TRBV9 and TRBJ2-3, with a possible D match to TRBD1 (5 bases). This CDR3 has 13 amino acids. From germline, CDR1 is SGDLS and CDR2 YYNGEE. V was pared by 3 bases and J by 4 bases, with 9 bases between. CDR3 DNA: TGTGCCAGCAGCGCCTCCAGGGCAGATACGCAGTATTTT. Translating gives CASSASRADTQYF.

This chain joins TRBV5-5 and TRBJ2-5, with a possible D match to TRBD1 (5 bases). The germline V gene has CDR1 SGHKS and CDR2 YYEKEE (reference sequence). The CDR3 runs 15 residues. Trimming removed 0 bases at V and 2 bases at J, with 11 bases between. For the CDR3, the DNA is TGTGCCAGCAGCTTGGGGGGCTGGAAACAAGAGACCCAGTACTTC. This codes for CASSLGGWKQETQYF.

This clonotype was seen more than once but under ten times. The gene calls are TRBV20-1 and TRBJ1-2, with 8 nucleotides matching TRBD1. Germline CDR1 DFQATT, CDR2 SNEGSKA (reference sequence). The junction had 13 bases not matched to a gene; V was cut back by 3 bases and J by 4 bases. CDR3 length: 16 residues. CDR3 in amino acids: CSASLGGQVVTYGYTF. CDR3 coding DNA: TGCAGTGCTAGCCTAGGGGGACAGGTCGTAACCTATGGCTACACCTTC.

In DNA, the CDR3 is TGCAGTGCTAGCGGGGAGGTCAATGAGCAGTTCTTC. It codes for CSASGEVNEQFF. This chain connects TRBV20-1 to TRBJ2-1; the D gene is possibly TRBD2 (6 bases). The CDR3 is 12 amino acids. Trimming removed 3 bases from V and 6 bases from J, with 9 bases in between. Germline V lookup: CDR1 DFQATT, CDR2 SNEGSKA (reference sequence).

Turning to this clonotype: At one end the junction does not follow the germline gene, possibly because of a read error. V and J are TRBV5-5 and TRBJ1-6; 8 nucleotides align to TRBD1. CDR3 length: 18 residues. The germline gives CDR1 SGHKS, CDR2 YYEKEE (reference sequence). CDR3 loop: CASSLSVLTGAFRSPPHF. In nucleotides, the CDR3 is TGTGCCAGCAGCTTGAGCGTTCTGACAGGGGCGTTCCGTTCACCCCCCCACTTT.